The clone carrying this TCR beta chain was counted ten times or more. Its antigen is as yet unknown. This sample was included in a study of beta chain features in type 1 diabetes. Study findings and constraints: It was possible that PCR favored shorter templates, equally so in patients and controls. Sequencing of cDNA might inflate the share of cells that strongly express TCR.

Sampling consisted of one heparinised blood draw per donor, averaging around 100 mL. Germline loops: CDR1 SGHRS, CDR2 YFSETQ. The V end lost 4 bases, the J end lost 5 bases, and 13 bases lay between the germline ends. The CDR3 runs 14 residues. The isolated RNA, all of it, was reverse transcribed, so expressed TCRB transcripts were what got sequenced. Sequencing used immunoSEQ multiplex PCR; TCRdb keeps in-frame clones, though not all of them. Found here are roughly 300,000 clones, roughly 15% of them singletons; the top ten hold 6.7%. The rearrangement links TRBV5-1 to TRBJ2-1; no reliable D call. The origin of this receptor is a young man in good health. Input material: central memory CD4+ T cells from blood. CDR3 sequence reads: CASSRERQNNEQFF. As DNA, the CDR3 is TGCGCCAGCAGCAGAGAACGGCAGAACAATGAGCAGTTCTTC.